The 24 T cell receptor beta chains below all came from one sample that was sequenced in a study of technical replicates of blood from a few donors. Generated by immunoSEQ multiplex PCR, the TCRdb table keeps only in-frame clones and is missing some. Counted here are roughly 62,000 clones, roughly 90% occurring once; the ten biggest clones make up around 4.9%. Source material: PBMCs. All receptors come from a human donor in good health. Some clones in this sample may be carry-over from other donors' samples.

V usage is TRBV5-4 and J usage is TRBJ2-1, with TRBD2 as a possible D gene (6 bases). Trimming removed 0 bases from V and 4 bases from J, with 11 bases in between. This CDR3 region has 15 residues. Germline V gene lookup returns CDR1 SGHNT and CDR2 YYREEE (reference sequence). The CDR3, as DNA: TGTGCCAGCAGCTTGGCCGGCGGGGCTTACAATGAGCAGTTCTTC. Encoded protein: CASSLAGGAYNEQFF.

The chain joins TRBV7-2 to TRBJ2-3, with 8 bases identical to TRBD1. Germline V CDR1 and CDR2: SGHTA, FQGNSA. V was pared by 8 bases and J by 3 bases, with 10 bases of the junction left unmatched. The CDR3 loop spans 15 amino acids. Here the CDR3 DNA reads TGTGCCAGCGGACCGAGGCAGGGGGCAACAGATACGCAGTATTTT. It yields the protein CASGPRQGATDTQYF.

CDR3 in amino acids: CASSDGGADTQYF. As DNA, the CDR3 is TGTGCCAGCAGTGACGGAGGAGCAGATACGCAGTATTTT. The chain employs TRBV6-4 and TRBJ2-3; a possible D gene is TRBD2 (5 bases). CDR3 length: 13 amino acids. The V end was cut by 2 bases, the J end by 4 bases, with 7 bases between. CDR1 and CDR2 from the germline V gene are MRHNA and SNTAGT.

The J gene is TRBJ2-7, the V gene TRBV7-8; 7 bases agree with TRBD2. This CDR3 is built from 19 residues. The trim removed 4 bases at V and 1 base at J, leaving 19 bases unmatched. From germline, CDR1 is SGHVS and CDR2 FQNEAQ. The CDR3 loop is CASSSNELRTGRSSYEQYF. The DNA for the CDR3 is TGTGCCAGCAGCTCCAACGAACTAAGGACCGGGAGGTCGTCCTACGAGCAGTACTTC.

The V gene is TRBV6-6, the J gene TRBJ2-7; D is perhaps TRBD2 (6 bases). The CDR3 loop spans 14 amino acids. V was shortened by 3 bases and J by 6 bases, with 15 bases between the two germline ends. The germline V gene has CDR1 MNHNY and CDR2 SVGAGI (reference sequence). CDR3 sequence reads: CASSYNSYGGEQYF. CDR3 sequence (DNA): TGTGCCAGCAGTTATAACAGCTACGGGGGCGAGCAGTACTTC.

The chain uses TRBV30 and TRBJ2-7; D perhaps matches TRBD2 (6 bases). The CDR3 loop spans 12 amino acids. The V gene's germline CDR1 is GTSNPN and CDR2 SVGIG (reference sequence). Trimming pared 7 bases from V and 3 bases from J, leaving 13 bases between. CDR3 amino acids: CASGRGDYEQYF. For the CDR3, the DNA is TGTGCCTCTGGACGCGGGGACTACGAGCAGTACTTC.

V is TRBV9 and J is TRBJ1-1; possibly TRBD1 for D (5 bases). V was pared by 0 bases and J by 1 base, with 10 bases between. The CDR3 is 15 amino acids. Germline CDR1 SGDLS, CDR2 YYNGEE. CDR3 bases: TGTGCCAGCAGCGTAGGGGGCGGGAGGAACACTGAAGCTTTCTTT. Amino acid sequence: CASSVGGGRNTEAFF.

The rearrangement uses TRBV7-2 and TRBJ2-7; 7 positions match TRBD2. This CDR3 is built from 14 residues. Trimming took 3 bases from V and 3 from J; bases not matched to a gene: 5. In germline, CDR1 is SGHTA, CDR2 FQGNSA. The CDR3 DNA reads TGTGCCAGCAGCTTCCGCGGGGGAGTCTACGAGCAGTACTTC. It is translated as CASSFRGGVYEQYF.

This chain uses TRBV7-3 with TRBJ2-7; TRBD2 matches 10 bases. With 7 bases clipped from V and 5 bases from J, the junction kept 17 bases outside the gene matches. The CDR3 loop spans 17 amino acids. The V gene's germline CDR1 is SGHTA and CDR2 FQGTGA. The CDR3: CASNRTSGAPTRDEQYF. The CDR3 region has the DNA TGTGCCAGCAATAGGACTAGCGGCGCTCCTACGAGGGACGAGCAGTACTTC. The variable domain in full, with the rest retrieved from reference TRBV7-3 and TRBJ2-7, is GAGVSQTPSNKVTEKGKYVELRCDPISGHTALYWYRQSLGQGPEFLIYFQGTGAADDSGLPNDRFFAVRPEGSVSTLKIQRTERGDSAVYLCASNRTSGAPTRDEQYFGPGTRLTVT.

This clone is medium-sized by share. The rearrangement joins TRBV7-8 to TRBJ2-7, with D unclear. The CDR3 has 16 residues. Germline loops: CDR1 SGHVS, CDR2 FQNEAQ. The V and J ends lost 2 bases and 5 bases respectively, with 19 bases between them. The CDR3 nucleotides read TGTGCCAGCAGCTTATCCCCCCGCTACCGAACCAACGAGCAGTACTTC. It is translated as CASSLSPRYRTNEQYF.

V gene TRBV9 combines with J gene TRBJ1-4, with D unresolved. Germline V gene data show CDR1 as SGDLS and CDR2 as YYNGEE. Trimming cost V 4 bases and J 3 bases, with 10 bases left between them. This CDR3 comprises 14 residues. CDR3 in DNA: TGTGCCAGCAGCCCTGGGCAGCCTAATGAAAAACTGTTTTTT. This codes for CASSPGQPNEKLFF. The full variable domain, in which reference TRBV9 and TRBJ1-4 provide the parts outside the CDR3, is DSGVTQTPKHLITATGQRVTLRCSPRSGDLSVYWYQQSLDQGLQFLIQYYNGEERAKGNILERFSAQQFPDLHSELNLSSLELGDSALYFCASSPGQPNEKLFFGSGTQLSVL.

J is TRBJ2-1 and V is TRBV7-9, with D perhaps TRBD1 (5 bases). Per germline, CDR1 SEHNR and CDR2 FQNEAQ (reference sequence). This CDR3 comprises 16 residues. Trimming cost V 0 bases and J 1 base, with 10 bases left between them. Here the CDR3 reads CASSLARRGSYNEQFF. The DNA for the CDR3 is TGTGCCAGCAGCTTAGCGAGAAGGGGTTCCTACAATGAGCAGTTCTTC.

This chain uses TRBV9 with TRBJ1-2, with D perhaps TRBD1 (6 bases). Germline V CDR1 and CDR2: SGDLS, YYNGEE. Trimming left V 4 bases short and J 6 bases short, with 19 bases between. The CDR3 has 15 residues. The CDR3 DNA is TGTGCCAGCAGCACTACAATTTCTAACAGGGATGGCTACACCTTC. Encoded protein: CASSTTISNRDGYTF.

The chain is built from TRBV7-2 and TRBJ1-3; D is unclear. The germline V gene has CDR1 SGHTA and CDR2 FQGNSA. The V gene lost 1 base and the J gene lost 9 bases, with 16 bases spanning the gap. The length of the CDR3 is 15 residues. The CDR3 is CASSLGRTTEGTIYF. CDR3 nucleotide sequence: TGTGCCAGCAGCTTAGGCAGGACTACCGAGGGCACCATATATTTT.

The rearrangement links TRBV11-3 to TRBJ2-3, with TRBD2 identical over 8 bases. Germline CDR1 and CDR2: SGHNT and YENEEA. The CDR3 totals 16 residues. V was pared by 1 base and J by 3 bases, with 6 bases of the junction left unmatched. The CDR3 here is CASSLVAAGVTDTQYF. The CDR3, as DNA: TGTGCCAGCAGCTTAGTGGCAGCGGGAGTTACAGATACGCAGTATTTT.

This clone was recorded only once. This rearrangement joins TRBV10-1 to TRBJ2-2; perhaps TRBD1 as D (6 bases). The germline CDR1 and CDR2 sequences are WNHNN and SYGVQD (reference sequence). The CDR3 is made up of 17 amino acids. Trimming removed 6 bases from V and 3 bases from J, with 20 bases in between. The chain's CDR3 is CASSSDRTPGYTGELFF. The CDR3 region has the DNA TGCGCCAGCAGCTCAGACAGGACACCAGGGTACACCGGGGAGCTGTTTTTT.

This chain links TRBV6-1 with TRBJ2-3; 11 positions agree with TRBD2. CDR1 and CDR2 from the germline V gene are MNHNS and SASEGT. CDR3 length: 16 residues. J lost 4 bases, V lost 3 bases, and 6 bases had no gene match. CDR3: CASSENVAGGPDTQYF. In DNA, the CDR3 is TGTGCCAGCAGTGAGAATGTAGCGGGAGGGCCAGATACGCAGTATTTT.

This chain uses TRBV5-6 with TRBJ2-7, with D unclear. From germline, CDR1 is SGHDT and CDR2 YYEEEE. V dropped 6 bases and J dropped 3 bases, with 19 bases sitting between them. The CDR3 has 15 residues. This chain's CDR3 is CASTQAGPALYEQYF. CDR3 in DNA: TGTGCCAGCACCCAAGCTGGGCCAGCTCTCTACGAGCAGTACTTC. The entire variable domain, with the rest obtained from reference TRBV5-6 and TRBJ2-7, is as follows: DAGVTQSPTHLIKTRGQQVTLRCSPKSGHDTVSWYQQALGQGPQFIFQYYEEEERQRGNFPDRFSGHQFPNYSSELNVNALLLGDSALYLCASTQAGPALYEQYFGPGTRLTVT.

The rearrangement uses TRBV5-4 and TRBJ2-3; D may be TRBD2 (5 bases). CDR3 length: 16 amino acids. Trimming left V 5 bases short and J 4 bases short, with 20 bases between. Germline CDR1 and CDR2: SGHNT and YYREEE (reference sequence). CDR3 DNA sequence: TGTGCCAGCAGTCCACGGATTAGCGCAGAGTCAGATACGCAGTATTTT. Protein product: CASSPRISAESDTQYF.

The genes are TRBV10-2 and TRBJ2-1, with 8 bases aligning to TRBD2. J was trimmed by 7 bases and V by 6 bases; bases with no gene match: 8. Germline V gene data show CDR1 as WSHSY and CDR2 as SAAADI. The CDR3 consists of 14 residues. The CDR3 coding sequence is TGCGCCAGCAGGGCCCCCGGGGGGGCAAATGAGCAGTTCTTC. Its protein is CASRAPGGANEQFF.

There are a few counts of this clone. The chain combines TRBV7-2 with TRBJ1-6; maybe TRBD1 (5 bases). V lost 5 bases and J lost 10, with 21 bases in between. Germline V gene lookup returns CDR1 SGHTA and CDR2 FQGNSA. The CDR3 extends over 16 amino acids. CDR3 region: CASSPNQRRGSSPLHF. The CDR3 DNA reads as TGTGCCAGCAGCCCAAATCAGAGGAGGGGCAGCTCACCCCTCCACTTT. Variable domain in full (rest from reference TRBV7-2 and TRBJ1-6): GAGVSQSPSNKVTEKGKDVELRCDPISGHTALYWYRQSLGQGLEFLIYFQGNSAPDKSGLPSDRFSAERTGGSVSTLTIQRTQQEDSAVYLCASSPNQRRGSSPLHFGNGTRLTVT.

CDR3 in amino acids: CATSRDLADRSGNTIYF. CDR3 bases: TGTGCCACCAGCAGAGATCTCGCGGACAGGTCTGGAAACACCATATATTTT. The chain uses TRBV15 and TRBJ1-3; 7 bases fit TRBD1. Germline assignment: CDR1 LNHNV and CDR2 YYDKDF (reference sequence). This CDR3 has 17 residues. Trimming at V came to 0 bases and at J to 1 base, leaving 6 bases not matched to a gene.

The chain uses TRBV10-3 and TRBJ1-2; a weak D match, TRBD1 (6 bases). Germline CDR1 ENHRY, CDR2 SYGVKD. CDR3 length: 16 residues. The germline V and J ends were trimmed by 0 bases and 4 bases, with 15 bases remaining between them. The CDR3 nucleotides read TGTGCCATCAGTGAGTCGGGGGGGGCGCGAGGCTATGGCTACACCTTC. This encodes CAISESGGARGYGYTF.

The chain combines TRBV7-2 with TRBJ1-1; TRBD1 matches 10 bases. CDR1 and CDR2 from the germline V gene are SGHTA and FQGNSA. This CDR3 region has 15 residues. Trimming cost V 5 bases and J 1 base; bases outside gene matches: 4. CDR3 residues: CASSLRTGGNTEAFF. Written as DNA, the CDR3 is TGTGCCAGCAGCCTCCGGACAGGGGGGAACACTGAAGCTTTCTTT.